These T cell receptor beta chains were read from a single sample in a study of blood T cell repertoires in COVID-19. Method: immunoSEQ multiplex PCR; TCRdb's copy keeps in-frame clones and lacks some. The sample has roughly 300,000 clones, 92% seen once. The material sequenced was PBMCs or T cells enriched from blood (not recorded which). These receptors were taken from a woman younger than 45 who had recovered from COVID-19. The CDR3 runs from the conserved cysteine through the conserved F or W. Fields, in order: V gene, CDR3 protein.

TRBV11-2	CASSPTGLAGYNEQFF
TRBV13	CASSQRTGDCLF
TRBV27	CASKAGDYRPLHF
TRBV28	CASSLAGRFLRNLFPYF
TRBV6-5	CASSSGGANTEAFF
TRBV6-5	CASRTKGQGVSPLHF
TRBV4-2	CASSQDPGASSYNSPLHF
TRBV5-5	CASSQVMGLSAQNEQFF
TRBV7-9	CASSSSNNYGYTF
TRBV7-2	CASSLKGSGSYGYTF
TRBV19	CASSIRGFNQPQHF
TRBV7-2	CASTLYLAPGHTDTQYF
TRBV4-1	CASSSSPRQGSYEQYF
TRBV7-3	CASSSGDSEQFF
TRBV14	CASSQGQNFYEQYF
TRBV28	CASSLYQGTLRSDTQYF
TRBV21-1	CASKSSGSSYNEQFF
TRBV4-1	CASSQGQGSEKLFF
TRBV4-2	CASSRTGDYGYTF
TRBV2	CASNSGGGTEAFF
TRBV9	CASSVGLNLAGSAYNEQFF
TRBV28	CASSFSVYGYTF
TRBV15	CATSRGAPYEQYF
TRBV19	CASSKTGGNVLTF
TRBV6-5	CASSYFGRTNEKLFF
TRBV11-3	CASSLRGQGAILSYEQYF